The 4 T cell receptor beta chains reported below all come from one sample, sequenced in a study of blood T cell repertoires in COVID-19. Assay used: immunoSEQ multiplex PCR; TCRdb lists only in-frame clones, some missing. The sample includes some 50,000 clones, approximately 90% of them seen just once. The sequencing sample was made of peripheral blood. The origin of the receptors is a man aged 50 to 59 with acute or convalescent COVID-19.

The CDR3 loop is CASSPTPPGGPLKDNEQFF. CDR3 coding DNA: TGTGCCAGCTCACCGACTCCGCCGGGAGGGCCGCTAAAGGACAATGAGCAGTTCTTC. The chain links TRBV18 to TRBJ2-1; 8 positions agree with TRBD2. This CDR3 has 19 amino acids. Germline-derived CDR1 and CDR2 are KGHSH and LQKENI. V shed 3 bases, J shed 5 bases, and the junction held 18 bases outside the gene matches.

The V call is TRBV27, the J call TRBJ2-1; 7 bases agree with TRBD1. This CDR3 has 14 residues. V shed 1 base, J shed 6 bases, and the junction held 3 bases outside the gene matches. Germline V gene data show CDR1 as MNHEY and CDR2 as SMNVEV (reference sequence). The CDR3 coding sequence is TGTGCCAGCAGTTTATTACAGGGGAGCAATGAGCAGTTCTTC. Amino acids: CASSLLQGSNEQFF.

The gene calls are TRBV27 and TRBJ1-2, with TRBD1 as a possible D gene (5 bases). The CDR3 spans 15 residues. The V gene's germline CDR1 is MNHEY and CDR2 SMNVEV (reference sequence). V lost 9 bases and J 4 bases, leaving 21 bases between the germline ends. This CDR3 is CASARTGRAFYGYTF. CDR3 bases: TGTGCCAGTGCCCGAACAGGTCGGGCTTTCTATGGCTACACCTTC.

In this sample, this clone turned up a few times. The V gene is TRBV13, the J gene TRBJ2-1; 12 bases line up with TRBD2. In germline, CDR1 is PRHDT, CDR2 FYEKMQ (reference sequence). The CDR3 length is 16 residues. The V gene end was trimmed by 4 bases and the J gene end by 3 bases; junction bases not matched to a gene: 4. The CDR3 sequence: CASSSWTSGIYNEQFF. The CDR3 DNA reads TGTGCCAGCAGCTCGTGGACTAGCGGGATCTACAATGAGCAGTTCTTC. Filled out from reference TRBV13 and TRBJ2-1, the complete variable domain reads AAGVIQSPRHLIKEKRETATLKCYPIPRHDTVYWYQQGPGQDPQFLISFYEKMQSDKGSIPDRFSAQQFSDYHSELNMSSLELGDSALYFCASSSWTSGIYNEQFFGPGTRLTVL.